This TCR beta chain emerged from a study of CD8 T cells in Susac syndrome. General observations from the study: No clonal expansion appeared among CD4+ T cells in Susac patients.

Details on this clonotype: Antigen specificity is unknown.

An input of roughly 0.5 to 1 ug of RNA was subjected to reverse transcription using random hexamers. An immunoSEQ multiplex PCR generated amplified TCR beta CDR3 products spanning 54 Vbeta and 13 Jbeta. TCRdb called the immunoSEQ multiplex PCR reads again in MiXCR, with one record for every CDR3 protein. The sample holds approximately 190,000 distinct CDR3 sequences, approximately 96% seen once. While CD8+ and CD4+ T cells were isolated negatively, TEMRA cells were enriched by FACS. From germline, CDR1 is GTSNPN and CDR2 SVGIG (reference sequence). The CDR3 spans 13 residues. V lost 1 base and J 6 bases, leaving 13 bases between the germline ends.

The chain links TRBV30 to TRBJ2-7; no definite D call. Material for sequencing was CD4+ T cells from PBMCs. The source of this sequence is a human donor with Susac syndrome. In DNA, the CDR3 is TGTGCCTGGAGTGAGTTAGGTCTCTCCGAGCAGTACTTC. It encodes CAWSELGLSEQYF.